This TCR beta chain was obtained from a study of blood T cells in healthy people across ages. Study-wide results and caveats: Strong correlation existed between TCR beta diversity and naive T cell percentage. Underestimates were what the diversity estimates from one million T cells were considered to be.

Then a second PCR, running about 6 to 12 cycles, was carried out with a sample-barcoded 5' primer and a J-beta primer mix. Each sample provided no less than 2.5 million CDR3-containing paired-end reads. TCRdb ran MiXCR on the 5' RACE reads and lists one entry per CDR3 protein. This sample carries roughly 1.7 million distinct CDR3 sequences, approximately 32% of them seen once, and the ten largest clones take 10% to 12%. Worth noting for this clonotype: The antigen is unknown.

The CDR3 sequence is 16 residues long. The germline V gene encodes CDR1 LNHNV and CDR2 YYDKDF (reference sequence). Deletions cut 0 bases from V and 0 bases from J, with 10 bases between. The TCR sequence derives from a woman in her twenties or thirties in good health. Material: blood. The genes are TRBV15 and TRBJ2-3, with D perhaps given as TRBD1 or TRBD2 (5 bases each). The CDR3 DNA reads as TGTGCCACCAGCAGAGAGAGGGGCACAAGCACAGATACGCAGTATTTT. It specifies CATSRERGTSTDTQYF.